Below, 15 T cell receptor beta chains from the same sample are listed, as sequenced in a study of T-cell reconstitution after alpha-beta-depleted transplantation in children. Unique molecular identifiers were used in preparing the TCRbeta library. A single record per CDR3 protein comes from TCRdb applying MiXCR to the PCR reads. The sample gives 15,000 to 20,000 distinct CDR3 sequences, over 10% of which show up once; about 72% is in the top ten. Sample: PBMCs, mostly from graft donor cells, taken 180 days after TCRalphabeta/CD19-depleted stem cell transplant. Receptor source: a boy in the first two years of life who had a stem cell transplant for Wiskott-Aldrich syndrome, so the T cells may come from the graft donor.

The rearrangement joins TRBV20-1 to TRBJ2-3; perhaps TRBD2 as D (5 bases). V was pared by 0 bases and J by 6 bases, with 22 bases between. This CDR3 contains 17 residues. In germline, CDR1 is DFQATT, CDR2 SNEGSKA (reference sequence). The CDR3 loop reads CSARDQAGPGLFDTQYF. CDR3 nucleotide sequence: TGCAGTGCTAGAGATCAGGCGGGTCCCGGCTTATTTGATACGCAGTATTTT.

As concerns this clonotype: This may arise from a read error, as a much more abundant clone is one base away. V usage is TRBV29-1 and J usage is TRBJ1-5; no reliable D call. Germline V gene data show CDR1 as SQVTM and CDR2 as ANQGSEA. Trimming took 7 bases from V and 4 from J, leaving 20 bases between them. The CDR3 runs 15 residues. The CDR3 reads CSATPAWVGNQPQHF. Here the CDR3 DNA reads TGCAGCGCCACCCCGGCGTGGGTTGGTAATCAGCCCCAGCATTTT.

The sample holds many counts of this clonotype. The chain employs TRBV24-1 and TRBJ2-3; unclear D gene. This CDR3 region has 13 residues. V was pared by 7 bases and J by 2 bases, with 9 bases between. Per the germline V gene, CDR1 is KGHDR and CDR2 is SFDVKD. CDR3: CATSTTLTDTQYF. The CDR3 DNA follows: TGTGCCACCAGCACCACACTCACAGATACGCAGTATTTT.

This rearrangement joins TRBV6-5 to TRBJ2-3; no clear D gene. Germline V gene lookup returns CDR1 MNHEY and CDR2 SVGAGI. This CDR3 region has 15 residues. The ends were cut back, 2 bases at V and 4 bases at J, with 13 bases in the middle. CDR3 in amino acids: CASSYTGQAADTQYF. The CDR3 region has the DNA TGTGCCAGCAGTTACACGGGCCAGGCGGCAGATACGCAGTATTTT.

CDR3 loop: CASSLVGIAEGREQFF. CDR3 DNA: TGTGCCAGCAGCTTAGTCGGGATCGCAGAAGGTCGTGAGCAGTTCTTC. V is TRBV7-9 and J is TRBJ2-1, with D possibly matching TRBD2 (5 bases). This CDR3 spans 16 amino acids. The V gene lost 1 base and the J gene lost 9 bases, with 19 bases spanning the gap. CDR1 SEHNR and CDR2 FQNEAQ come from the germline V gene (reference sequence). The full variable domain, its missing parts supplied by reference TRBV7-9 and TRBJ2-1, is DTGVSQNPRHKITKRGQNVTFRCDPISEHNRLYWYRQTLGQGPEFLTYFQNEAQLEKSRLLSDRFSAERPKGSFSTLEIQRTEQGDSAMYLCASSLVGIAEGREQFFGPGTRLTVL.

This clonotype appeared many times. V is TRBV28 and J is TRBJ1-2, with D uncertain. The V gene's germline CDR1 is MDHEN and CDR2 SYDVKM. V was clipped by 6 bases and J by 6 bases, with 11 bases between them. The CDR3 is 12 residues long. The CDR3 DNA follows: TGTGCCAGCAGCCGATCCTATGATGGCTACACCTTC. Translation: CASSRSYDGYTF.

This clonotype occurred many times. The genes are TRBV20-1 and TRBJ2-3; TRBD1 matches 8 bases. V lost 5 bases, J lost 4 bases, and 8 bases stayed unmatched. Germline-derived CDR1 and CDR2 are DFQATT and SNEGSKA (reference sequence). The CDR3 extends over 14 amino acids. The CDR3 sequence: CSARIQGASDTQYF. The DNA of the CDR3 is TGCAGTGCTCGGATCCAGGGGGCGTCAGATACGCAGTATTTT.

A note on this clonotype: This may stem from a read error, because a much larger clone lies one nucleotide away. The rearrangement links TRBV7-9 to TRBJ1-5; D unresolved. The CDR3 is 12 residues long. Germline values: CDR1 SEHNR, CDR2 FQNEAQ (reference sequence). The CDR3 spells CTSSYGNQPQHF. CDR3 DNA sequence: TGTACCAGCAGCTATGGGAATCAGCCCCAGCATTTT.

The chain couples TRBV5-4 to TRBJ2-7; 8 nucleotides agree with TRBD2. V shed 4 bases and J 5 bases; nucleotides not matched to a gene: 8. CDR3 size: 14 residues. CDR1 and CDR2 from the germline V gene are SGHNT and YYREEE (reference sequence). This CDR3 is CASSRSGRGDEQYF. The CDR3 DNA reads as TGTGCCAGCAGCCGAAGCGGGAGAGGGGACGAGCAGTACTTC.

This clonotype was detected ten times or more. V is TRBV10-3 and J is TRBJ2-7; a possible D gene is TRBD2 (5 bases). V was pared by 6 bases and J by 5 bases, with 17 bases between. Germline lookup yields CDR1 ENHRY and CDR2 SYGVKD. CDR3 length equals 14 residues. As DNA, the CDR3 is TGTGCCATCAGGGGGAGCTCGAGTCCTCACGAGCAGTACTTC. It translates to CAIRGSSSPHEQYF.

This clonotype appeared many times. The chain uses TRBV20-1 and TRBJ2-7; the match to TRBD2 covers 10 bases. CDR1 is DFQATT, CDR2 SNEGSKA, per germline (reference sequence). The CDR3 length is 12 residues. The J segment lost 4 bases and the V segment lost 7 bases, leaving 4 bases of the junction unmatched. CDR3 DNA: TGCAGTGTACCTAGCGGGAGATACGAGCAGTACTTC. Translated, it gives CSVPSGRYEQYF.

With regard to this clonotype: The junction departs from the called germline gene at one end, perhaps through a read error. The J gene is TRBJ1-2, the V gene TRBV5-1; 8 positions match TRBD1. The CDR3 sequence is 14 residues long. Per the germline V gene, CDR1 is SGHRS and CDR2 is YFSETQ. The CDR3 DNA follows: TGCGTCAGCAGCTTAACGGACAGGGAATATGGCTACACCTTC. Amino acids: CVSSLTDREYGYTF.

The table lists this clonotype with many counts. The rearrangement links TRBV4-3 to TRBJ2-3; D is unresolved. The ends were cut back, 0 bases at V and 6 bases at J, with 7 bases in the middle. Germline CDR1 LGHNA, CDR2 YSLEER. The CDR3 has 13 amino acids. DNA for the CDR3: TGCGCCAGCAGCCAAGATTTCAGGGATACGCAGTATTTT. Translating gives CASSQDFRDTQYF.

This clonotype was observed a few times. The V gene is TRBV20-1, the J gene TRBJ2-1; D perhaps matches TRBD2 (5 bases). V was cut by 7 bases and J by 0 bases, with 10 bases left in between. CDR3 length: 13 amino acids. Per the germline V gene, CDR1 is DFQATT and CDR2 is SNEGSKA (reference sequence). CDR3 in amino acids: CSGEGSSYNEQFF. The CDR3, as DNA: TGCAGTGGTGAGGGTAGCTCCTACAATGAGCAGTTCTTC.

This clonotype occurred many times. V usage is TRBV18 and J usage is TRBJ1-1; D remains unclear. This CDR3 spans 12 amino acids. Trimming removed 2 bases from V and 1 base from J, with 2 bases in between. In germline, CDR1 is KGHSH, CDR2 LQKENI. The CDR3 DNA reads TGTGCCAGCTCACCAGAGAACACTGAAGCTTTCTTT. This translates into CASSPENTEAFF.